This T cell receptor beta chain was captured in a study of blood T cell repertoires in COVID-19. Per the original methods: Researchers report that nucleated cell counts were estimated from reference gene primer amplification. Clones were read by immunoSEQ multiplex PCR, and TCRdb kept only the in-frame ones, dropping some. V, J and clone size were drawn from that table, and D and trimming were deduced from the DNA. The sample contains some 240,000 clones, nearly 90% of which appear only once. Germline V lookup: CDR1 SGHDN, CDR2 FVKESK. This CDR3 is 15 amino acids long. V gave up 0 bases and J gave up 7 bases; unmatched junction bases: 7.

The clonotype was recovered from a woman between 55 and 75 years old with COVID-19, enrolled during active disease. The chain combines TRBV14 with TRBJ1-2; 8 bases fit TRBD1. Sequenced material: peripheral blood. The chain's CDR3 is CASSQDDAGTGGYTF. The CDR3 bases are TGTGCCAGCAGCCAAGACGATGCAGGGACAGGTGGCTACACCTTC.